This T cell receptor beta chain was obtained from a study of ipilimumab plus nivolumab after autologous stem cell transplantation. Sequencing used immunoSEQ multiplex PCR; TCRdb keeps in-frame clones, though not all of them. The repertoire holds about 40,000 clones, about 91% seen once, with approximately 1% in the top ten. Unmatched junction bases numbered 2, after V lost 1 base and J lost 5 bases. This CDR3 has 15 amino acids. The germline V gene encodes CDR1 SGHVS and CDR2 FNYEAQ. This TCR came from a male donor with multiple myeloma. The chain couples TRBV7-6 to TRBJ1-5; TRBD1 agrees at 10 bases. Here the sequenced sample was PBMCs, taken in a trial of ipilimumab plus nivolumab as post-transplant consolidation. CDR3: CASSLGDRGYQPQHF. In nucleotides, the CDR3 is TGTGCCAGCAGCTTAGGGGACAGGGGATATCAGCCCCAGCATTTT.